Sequencing of this T cell receptor (beta chain) was carried out in a study of cytomegalovirus exposure and HLA in healthy donors. Study-wide background: Among several hundred genotyped donors, approximately 80% fell in the Caucasian-associated ancestry cluster. Findings of the study overall: Accurate prediction of most subjects' HLA-A and HLA-B alleles from TCR beta sequences was reported.

The PCR made use of 60 Vbeta and 13 Jbeta primers. Study processing details: Among the unique TCR beta chains that a later analysis counted, about 81 million in all, roughly 9.9 million were shared. The repertoire was sequenced with immunoSEQ multiplex PCR; TCRdb's copy has only in-frame clones and lacks some. V, J and clone size reflect that table, while D and trimming were determined from the DNA. Among some 190,000 clones listed, around 83% were seen once. About this clone itself: Its antigen is unknown.

The TCR sequence derives from a man between 35 and 55 years old in good health and CMV-seropositive. Sequencing was done on a sample of PBMCs.

In nucleotides, the CDR3 is TGTGCCTCAAAGGGACAGGGGGCCGGCGAGCAGTACTTC. It encodes CASKGQGAGEQYF. The J gene is TRBJ2-7, the V gene TRBV15, with 12 positions matching TRBD1. This CDR3 region has 13 residues. CDR1 is LNHNV and CDR2 is YYDKDF in the germline V gene (reference sequence). With 11 bases clipped from V and 6 bases from J, the junction kept 8 bases outside the gene matches. The variable domain in full, completed from reference TRBV15 and TRBJ2-7, reads DAMVIQNPRYQVTQFGKPVTLSCSQTLNHNVMYWYQQKSSQAPKLLFHYYDKDFNNEADTPDNFQSRRPNTSFCFLDIRSPGLGDTAMYLCASKGQGAGEQYFGPGTRLTVT.